This T cell receptor beta chain was obtained from a study of tumor-infiltrating lymphocytes in localized non-small cell lung cancer listed by TCRdb under 2021. Turning to the overall study: Patients whose samples were collected after neoadjuvant chemotherapy, as well as both smokers and never-smokers and several histologies, were included in the cohort. From each patient came resected tumor tissue plus uninvolved lung tissue from that same patient, and the uninvolved lung tissue was described as non-adjacent to the tumor. Alongside flow cytometry, multiplex immunofluorescence, RNA-seq, exome sequencing and proteomics, TCR sequencing was applied to the same patients as one of several integrated assays. In total, the ICON cohort was made up of under 180 surgical patients who had localized non-small cell lung cancer and whose tumors were resected. A total of roughly 57 patients were included in the paired tumor versus uninvolved lung comparison of immunoSEQ T-cell fraction. The paper's findings and limits, for the study overall: The TCR-derived T-cell fraction showed no difference between the flow cytometry-defined immunotypes IM1 (good prognosis) and IM2 (poor prognosis). Higher T cell infiltration in tumors than in uninvolved lung tissue was supported by TCRbeta sequencing, consistent with immunofluorescence CD3 counts. Because different assays used different pieces of the same tissue, technical variation could not be distinguished from intratumor heterogeneity. Assay coverage differed among patients according to how much tissue was available, so only a subset of the cohort had TCR sequencing. Tumor T-cell fraction from TCR sequencing was not associated with recurrence-free survival (p = 0.61).

Enrollment in ICON was initiated in 2016, and the last patient was enrolled in the second half of 2018. Fresh tumor and matched uninvolved tissue for in-depth immune analyses, including TCR sequencing, were collected from a subcohort of some 76 patients. DNA isolated from bulk tissue, without cell sorting, was used for TCR sequencing. Its CDR3 holds 15 amino acids, cysteine through phenylalanine. Only the CDR3 DNA stays, 45 bases, in frame from base 1. Unmatched junction bases come to 6, with V trimmed by 1 base and J by 5 bases. The germline V gene (reference sequence) yields LNHDA for CDR1 and SQIVND for CDR2. The T-cell fraction in tumor and uninvolved lung tissue was obtained from TCR sequencing using the immunoSEQ assay. On the study's bioinformatics: In the survival analysis, patients were divided into a high T-cell fraction group (upper tertile) and a low T-cell fraction group (lower two tertiles), and the two groups were compared using a log-rank test. A signed-rank test was used to test paired tumor versus uninvolved lung differences in T-cell fraction. The clones in this table, taken by TCRdb from immuneACCESS, are in-frame only. Not every clone is retained; where verified, under half of the shortfall comes from an unresolved V gene, and the cause of the rest is unknown. That table gives V, J and clone size, and the DNA gave D and trimming. The sample profile shows some 8,000 clones; around three quarters of them were found once. 4% to 5.5% of the sample goes to the ten largest clones.

The table lists this clone with a few counts. Its antigen is not yet known. One base away there is no much larger clone; base qualities are not given. The rearranged chain carries TRBV19 and TRBJ2-3; 7 bases in between match TRBD2. Sequenced material: lung tumor tissue. This receptor was identified in a human donor with non-small cell lung cancer. The CDR3 region: CASSIGLAEGDTQYF. The DNA sequence follows: TGTGCCAGTAGTATAGGGCTAGCGGAGGGAGATACGCAGTATTTT.